Listed below are T cell receptor beta chains from one sample, sequenced in a study of T cell changes during pregnancy in multiple sclerosis. Clones were read by immunoSEQ multiplex PCR, and TCRdb kept only the in-frame ones, dropping some. The repertoire has 75,000 to 95,000 clones, under 95% of them found once; the top ten carry 0.95%. The source was peripheral blood, collected before pregnancy. The source is a female donor with multiple sclerosis, enrolled in a pregnancy study. Each CDR3 is given with its conserved first and last residue. Each record gives: CDR3 protein, CDR3 DNA, J gene, D gene, V gene, clone size. A D gene is named only where the DNA matches it firmly. Clone size is shown for a subset of rows, as once, few, many or a class of expanded clone.

CASSPRGLGSGNTIYF	TGTGCCAGCAGTCCGAGAGGGTTAGGCTCTGGAAACACCATATATTTT	TRBJ1-3	.	TRBV2	.
CASSFDSSANYGYTF	TGTGCCAGCAGTTTCGACAGTTCCGCTAACTATGGCTACACCTTC	TRBJ1-2	.	TRBV6-6	.
CASSPPAGGPSEQYF	TGTGCCAGCTCACCACCGGCGGGGGGGCCGAGCGAGCAGTACTTC	TRBJ2-7	TRBD2	TRBV18	.
CASTAQGKEYGYTF	TGTGCCAGCACTGCCCAGGGAAAGGAGTATGGCTACACCTTC	TRBJ1-2	.	TRBV2	.
CASMFGGGGNQPQHF	TGTGCCAGTATGTTTGGGGGAGGTGGCAATCAGCCCCAGCATTTT	TRBJ1-5	.	TRBV19	.
CASVPLDQGNQGMGNEQFF	TGCGCCAGCGTACCCCTCGATCAGGGTAACCAGGGCATGGGCAATGAGCAGTTCTTC	TRBJ2-1	.	TRBV10-1	.
CASSPRTSGGWGTQYF	TGTGCCAGCAGCCCCCGGACTAGCGGGGGCTGGGGGACCCAGTACTTC	TRBJ2-5	TRBD2	TRBV5-5	.
CASSEEEPSAGEGPTNEKLFF	TGTGCCAGCAGTGAAGAAGAGCCCTCGGCGGGGGAAGGACCAACTAATGAAAAACTGTTTTTT	TRBJ1-4	.	TRBV2	.
CASSIDRRIAFF	TGTGCCAGTAGTATCGACAGGAGAATAGCTTTCTTT	TRBJ1-1	.	TRBV19	.
CASSLASATSGRGTGELFF	TGTGCCAGCAGCTTAGCTAGTGCGACTAGCGGGAGAGGGACCGGGGAGCTGTTTTTT	TRBJ2-2	TRBD2	TRBV7-6	.
CASSFNHGGGNTIYF	TGTGCCAGCAGCTTCAATCATGGCGGGGGAAACACCATATATTTT	TRBJ1-3	.	TRBV9	.
CASSIGQDNSGANVLTF	TGTGCCAGTAGTATCGGACAGGATAACTCTGGGGCCAACGTCCTGACTTTC	TRBJ2-6	TRBD1	TRBV19	.
CASSQGVGKQAFF	TGTGCCAGCAGCCAGGGGGTAGGGAAACAAGCTTTCTTT	TRBJ1-1	TRBD1	TRBV7-7	.
CASSQNSRLYGYTF	TGTGCCAGCAGCCAGAACTCCCGCCTCTATGGCTACACCTTC	TRBJ1-2	.	TRBV14	once
CASSLTGGTVRTEAFF	TGTGCCAGCAGCTTAACTGGCGGAACCGTAAGGACTGAAGCTTTCTTT	TRBJ1-1	.	TRBV7-3	.
CASGGDRGRNEQFF	TGTGCCAGCGGAGGAGACAGGGGGAGAAATGAGCAGTTCTTC	TRBJ2-1	TRBD1	TRBV2	.
CAISESRLAGGHEQYF	TGTGCCATCAGTGAGTCTCGACTAGCGGGAGGTCACGAGCAGTACTTC	TRBJ2-7	TRBD2	TRBV10-3	.
CASTDRFIYSGNTIYF	TGTGCCAGTACCGACAGGTTTATCTACTCTGGAAACACCATATATTTT	TRBJ1-3	.	TRBV2	.
CASSPRDRGIGYTF	TGTGCCAGCTCACCGCGGGACCGGGGTATAGGCTACACCTTC	TRBJ1-2	.	TRBV18	.
CAIKGGVENNEQFF	TGTGCCATAAAAGGGGGGGTAGAGAACAATGAGCAGTTCTTC	TRBJ2-1	.	TRBV5-4	.
CASRPVMAAGYTQYF	TGTGCCAGCAGGCCGGTGATGGCCGCGGGATATACGCAGTATTTT	TRBJ2-3	.	TRBV25-1	.
CASSPGTGASGANVLTF	TGTGCCAGCAGTCCCGGGACAGGGGCCTCTGGGGCCAACGTCCTGACTTTC	TRBJ2-6	TRBD1	TRBV27	.
CASSSPDRVNYGYTF	TGTGCCAGCAGTTCGCCCGACAGGGTCAACTATGGCTACACCTTC	TRBJ1-2	TRBD1	TRBV6-1	once
CASSLSTTSTDTQYF	TGTGCCAGCAGCTTATCCACGACTAGCACAGATACGCAGTATTTT	TRBJ2-3	.	TRBV7-3	.
CSVGTGDYNEQFF	TGCAGCGTCGGGACAGGGGATTACAATGAGCAGTTCTTC	TRBJ2-1	TRBD1	TRBV29-1	.
CASSWGDFRAEDIQYF	TGTGCCAGCAGCTGGGGGGACTTCAGGGCTGAAGACATTCAGTACTTC	TRBJ2-4	.	TRBV5-5	.
CASSLVASGEQYF	TGTGCCAGCAGCTTAGTCGCTTCGGGCGAGCAGTACTTC	TRBJ2-7	.	TRBV5-4	.
CATGTRTDTQYF	TGTGCCACCGGGACTAGGACAGATACGCAGTATTTT	TRBJ2-3	TRBD2	TRBV2	.
CASSQELSSEAFF	TGTGCCAGCAGCCAAGAATTGAGCTCTGAAGCTTTCTTT	TRBJ1-1	.	TRBV4-2	.
CASSFEGYYGYTF	TGTGCCAGCAGCTTTGAGGGATACTATGGCTACACCTTC	TRBJ1-2	.	TRBV11-2	.
CSVHRGTGETAFF	TGCAGCGTCCACAGGGGGACAGGGGAAACCGCTTTCTTT	TRBJ1-1	TRBD1	TRBV29-1	.
CASSLALAGGFADEQFF	TGTGCCAGCAGCTTAGCCCTAGCGGGAGGGTTCGCAGATGAGCAGTTCTTC	TRBJ2-1	TRBD2	TRBV7-2	.
CASSGGGAGETQYF	TGTGCCAGCAGTGGCGGGGGGGCAGGAGAGACCCAGTACTTC	TRBJ2-5	TRBD2	TRBV7-2	.
CASSQDEQGNQPQHF	TGTGCCAGCAGCCAAGATGAGCAGGGCAATCAGCCCCAGCATTTT	TRBJ1-5	.	TRBV4-2	.
CASSPGRAGDEQYF	TGTGCCAGCAGTCCTGGGAGGGCTGGGGACGAGCAGTACTTC	TRBJ2-7	TRBD2	TRBV6-5	.
CSVEILAEYNEQFF	TGCAGCGTTGAAATCCTAGCAGAATACAATGAGCAGTTCTTC	TRBJ2-1	.	TRBV29-1	.
CASSVDPGGYEQFF	TGTGCCAGCAGCGTAGATCCGGGGGGCTATGAGCAGTTCTTC	TRBJ2-1	.	TRBV9	once
CASSQQMQTGSSYEQYF	TGCGCCAGCAGCCAACAGATGCAGACAGGTAGCTCCTACGAGCAGTACTTC	TRBJ2-7	.	TRBV4-1	.
CASTLTGAASGYGYTF	TGTGCCAGCACCCTAACAGGGGCCGCATCGGGGTATGGCTACACCTTC	TRBJ1-2	TRBD1	TRBV7-2	.
CASSSGQGNTGELFF	TGTGCCAGCAGTTCTGGACAGGGGAACACCGGGGAGCTGTTTTTT	TRBJ2-2	TRBD1	TRBV5-4	.
CASKELQGTDTQYF	TGTGCCAGCAAAGAATTACAGGGGACAGATACGCAGTATTTT	TRBJ2-3	TRBD1	TRBV19	.
CASSADVGDYEQYF	TGTGCCAGCAGCGCAGATGTAGGGGACTACGAGCAGTACTTC	TRBJ2-7	.	TRBV9	.
CASSLVVGGRGPYEQYF	TGTGCCAGCAGCTTAGTTGTCGGCGGGCGGGGACCCTACGAGCAGTACTTC	TRBJ2-7	.	TRBV7-2	.
CASSRQGNTEAFF	TGTGCCAGCAGCCGACAGGGGAACACTGAAGCTTTCTTT	TRBJ1-1	TRBD1	TRBV11-1	.
CASSAAGSWDEQYF	TGTGCCAGCAGTGCGGCAGGGTCCTGGGACGAGCAGTACTTC	TRBJ2-7	.	TRBV6-1	.
CASSYGGVSGNEQFF	TGTGCCAGCAGTTACGGGGGCGTTTCTGGGAATGAGCAGTTCTTC	TRBJ2-1	.	TRBV6-6	.
CASSYSGELFF	TGTGCCAGCAGCTACTCCGGGGAGCTGTTTTTT	TRBJ2-2	.	TRBV11-3	once
CAISEISSGGYTF	TGTGCCATCAGTGAGATATCCTCGGGTGGCTACACCTTC	TRBJ1-2	.	TRBV10-3	.
CASVGENTEAFF	TGTGCCAGCGTAGGAGAGAACACTGAAGCTTTCTTT	TRBJ1-1	.	TRBV2	.
CASSWDRENQPQHF	TGTGCCAGCTCTTGGGACAGGGAGAATCAGCCCCAGCATTTT	TRBJ1-5	TRBD1	TRBV2	.
CASSLVSYTQYF	TGTGCCAGCAGCTTGGTCAGTTATACGCAGTATTTT	TRBJ2-3	.	TRBV5-8	few
CASSIVGAKNIQYF	TGTGCCAGTAGTATAGTCGGAGCCAAAAACATTCAGTACTTC	TRBJ2-4	.	TRBV19	.
CASGTKGTSGGTGELFF	TGTGCTAGTGGTACCAAAGGGACTAGCGGGGGAACCGGGGAGCTGTTTTTT	TRBJ2-2	TRBD2	TRBV12-5	.
CAIKIQGRGYEQYF	TGTGCCATCAAGATACAGGGAAGGGGCTACGAGCAGTACTTC	TRBJ2-7	.	TRBV10-3	.
CASRQSGGDYYGYTF	TGTGCCAGCAGACAGAGCGGGGGGGATTACTATGGCTACACCTTC	TRBJ1-2	.	TRBV2	.
CARDREKETQYF	TGTGCCAGAGACAGGGAGAAGGAGACCCAGTACTTC	TRBJ2-5	TRBD1	TRBV2	.